The clone carrying this TCR beta chain was found many times. Its target is unknown. Combining a sample-barcoded 5' primer with a J-beta primer mix, a second PCR ran for 7 to 11 cycles. No fewer than 2.5 million CDR3-containing paired-end reads came from each sample. One entry per CDR3 protein results from TCRdb running MiXCR on the 5' RACE reads. The sample has 650,000 to 1,000,000 distinct CDR3 sequences; around 34% are singletons. In germline, CDR1 is WSHSY, CDR2 SAAADI. V lost 9 bases and J lost 2, with 14 bases in between. This CDR3 is 13 amino acids long. The data belong to a study of blood T cells in healthy people across ages. Study outcomes and limitations: A strong correlation between TCR beta diversity and naive T cell percentage was seen. For the donors, CMV status was unknown and possibly confounded expanded clonotype changes.

The rearrangement links TRBV10-2 to TRBJ2-7; tentatively, D is TRBD1 (6 bases). Sequencing input: blood. This receptor was taken from a young man in good health. CDR3 bases: TGCGCCAGTTCGGTGGGGGCAGCCTACGAGCAGTACTTC. It yields the protein CASSVGAAYEQYF.